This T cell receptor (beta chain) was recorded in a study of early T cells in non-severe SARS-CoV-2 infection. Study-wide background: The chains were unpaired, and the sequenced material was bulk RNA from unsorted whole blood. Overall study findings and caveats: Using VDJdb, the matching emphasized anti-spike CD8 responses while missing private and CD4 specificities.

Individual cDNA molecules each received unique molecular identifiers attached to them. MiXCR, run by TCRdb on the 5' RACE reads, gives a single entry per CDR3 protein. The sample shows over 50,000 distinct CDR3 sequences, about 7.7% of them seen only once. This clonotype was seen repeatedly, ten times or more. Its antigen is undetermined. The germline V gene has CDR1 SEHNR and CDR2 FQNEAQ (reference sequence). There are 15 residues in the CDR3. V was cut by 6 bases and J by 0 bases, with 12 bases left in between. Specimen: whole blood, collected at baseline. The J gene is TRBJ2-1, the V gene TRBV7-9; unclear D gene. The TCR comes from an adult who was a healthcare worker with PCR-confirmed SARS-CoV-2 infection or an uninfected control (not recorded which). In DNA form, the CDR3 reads TGTGCCAGCAGAGAGCGATCTAGCTCCTACAATGAGCAGTTCTTC. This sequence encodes CASRERSSSYNEQFF. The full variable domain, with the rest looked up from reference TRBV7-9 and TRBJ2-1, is DTGVSQNPRHKITKRGQNVTFRCDPISEHNRLYWYRQTLGQGPEFLTYFQNEAQLEKSRLLSDRFSAERPKGSFSTLEIQRTEQGDSAMYLCASRERSSSYNEQFFGPGTRLTVL.